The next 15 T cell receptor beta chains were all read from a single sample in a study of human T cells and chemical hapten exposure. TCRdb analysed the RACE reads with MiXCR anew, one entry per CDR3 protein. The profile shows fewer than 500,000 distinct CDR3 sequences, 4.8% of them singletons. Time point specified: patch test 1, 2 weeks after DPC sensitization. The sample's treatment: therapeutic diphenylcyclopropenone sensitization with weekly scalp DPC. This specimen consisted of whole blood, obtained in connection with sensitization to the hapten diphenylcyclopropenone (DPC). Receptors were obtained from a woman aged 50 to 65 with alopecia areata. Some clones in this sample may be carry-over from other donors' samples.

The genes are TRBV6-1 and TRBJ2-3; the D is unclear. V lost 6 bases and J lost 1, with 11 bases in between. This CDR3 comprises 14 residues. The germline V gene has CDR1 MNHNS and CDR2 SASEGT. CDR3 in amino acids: CASSHGQRTDTQYF. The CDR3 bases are TGTGCCAGCAGCCACGGGCAGCGCACAGATACGCAGTATTTT.

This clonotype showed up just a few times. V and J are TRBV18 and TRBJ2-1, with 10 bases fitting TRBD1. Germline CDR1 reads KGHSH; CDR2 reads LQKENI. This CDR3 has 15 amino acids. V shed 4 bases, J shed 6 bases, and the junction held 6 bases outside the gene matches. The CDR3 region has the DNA TGTGCCAGCTCACTCGGACAGGGGGGATCCAATGAGCAGTTCTTC. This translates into CASSLGQGGSNEQFF.

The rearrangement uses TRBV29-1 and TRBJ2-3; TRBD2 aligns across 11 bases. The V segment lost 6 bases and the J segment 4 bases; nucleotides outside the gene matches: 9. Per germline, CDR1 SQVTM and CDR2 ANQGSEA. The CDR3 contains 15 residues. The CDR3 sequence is CSVEVAGGRADTQYF. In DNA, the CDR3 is TGCAGCGTGGAGGTAGCGGGAGGGCGGGCAGATACGCAGTATTTT.

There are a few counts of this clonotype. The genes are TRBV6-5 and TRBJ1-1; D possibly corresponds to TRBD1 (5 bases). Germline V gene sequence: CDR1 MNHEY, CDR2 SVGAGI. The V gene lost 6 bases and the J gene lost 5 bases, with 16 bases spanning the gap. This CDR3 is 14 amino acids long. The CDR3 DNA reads TGTGCCAGCAGCCACCCGGGGAGGGGAACTGAAGCTTTCTTT. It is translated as CASSHPGRGTEAFF.

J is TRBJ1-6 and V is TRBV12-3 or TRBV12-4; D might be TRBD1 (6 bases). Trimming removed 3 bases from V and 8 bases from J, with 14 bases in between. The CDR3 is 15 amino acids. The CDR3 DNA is TGTGCCAGCAGTTTTCGATCAGGGGTGGATTCACCCCTCCACTTT. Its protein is CASSFRSGVDSPLHF.

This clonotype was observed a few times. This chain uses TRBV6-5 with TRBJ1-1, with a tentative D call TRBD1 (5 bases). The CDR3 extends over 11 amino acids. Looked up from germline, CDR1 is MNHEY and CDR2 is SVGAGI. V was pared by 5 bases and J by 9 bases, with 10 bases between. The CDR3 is CASSHGQQAFF. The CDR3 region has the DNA TGTGCCAGCAGTCACGGACAACAAGCTTTCTTT.

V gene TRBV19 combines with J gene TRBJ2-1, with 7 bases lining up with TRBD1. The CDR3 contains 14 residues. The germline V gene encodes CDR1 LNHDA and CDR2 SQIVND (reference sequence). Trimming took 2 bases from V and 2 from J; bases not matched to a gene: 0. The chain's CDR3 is CASSITGAYNEQFF. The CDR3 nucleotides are TGTGCCAGTAGTATAACAGGGGCCTACAATGAGCAGTTCTTC.

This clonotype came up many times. CDR3 amino acids: CASSYATSYEQYF. The CDR3 coding sequence is TGTGCCAGCAGTTACGCCACCTCCTACGAGCAGTACTTC. This chain joins TRBV6-2 or TRBV6-3 and TRBJ2-7; D gene unclear. Germline lookup yields CDR1 MNHEY and CDR2 SVGEGT. V was pared by 2 bases and J by 0 bases, with 5 bases between. This CDR3 comprises 13 residues.

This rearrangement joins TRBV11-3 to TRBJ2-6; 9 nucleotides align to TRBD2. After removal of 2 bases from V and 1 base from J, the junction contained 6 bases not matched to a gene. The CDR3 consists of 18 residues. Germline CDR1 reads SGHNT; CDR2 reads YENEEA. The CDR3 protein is CASSLSSGSKSGANVLTF. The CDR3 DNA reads TGTGCCAGCAGCTTAAGTAGCGGGAGTAAGTCTGGGGCCAACGTCCTGACTTTC. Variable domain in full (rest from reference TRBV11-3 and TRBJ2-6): EAGVVQSPRYKIIEKKQPVAFWCNPISGHNTLYWYLQNLGQGPELLIRYENEEAVDDSQLPKDRFSAERLKGVDSTLKIQPAELGDSAVYLCASSLSSGSKSGANVLTFGAGSRLTVL.

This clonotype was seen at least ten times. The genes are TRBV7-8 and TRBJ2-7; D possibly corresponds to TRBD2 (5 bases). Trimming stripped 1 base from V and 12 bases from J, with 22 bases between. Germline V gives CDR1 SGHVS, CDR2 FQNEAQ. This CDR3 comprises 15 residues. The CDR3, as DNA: TGTGCCAGCAGCTTAGACCCCGCGGCAGAGGGAAGACGGTACTTC. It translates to CASSLDPAAEGRRYF. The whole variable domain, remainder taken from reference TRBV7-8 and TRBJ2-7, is GAGVSQSPRYKVAKRGQDVALRCDPISGHVSLFWYQQALGQGPEFLTYFQNEAQLDKSGLPSDRFFAERPEGSVSTLKIQRTQQEDSAVYLCASSLDPAAEGRRYFGPGTRLTVT.

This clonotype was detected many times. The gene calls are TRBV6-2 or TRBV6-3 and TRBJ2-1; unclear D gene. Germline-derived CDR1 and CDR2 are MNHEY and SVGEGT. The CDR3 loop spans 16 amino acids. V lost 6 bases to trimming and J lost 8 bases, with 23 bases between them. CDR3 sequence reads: CASSRNRREVDDEQFF. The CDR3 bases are TGTGCCAGCAGCCGGAATCGTAGAGAGGTCGACGATGAGCAGTTCTTC.

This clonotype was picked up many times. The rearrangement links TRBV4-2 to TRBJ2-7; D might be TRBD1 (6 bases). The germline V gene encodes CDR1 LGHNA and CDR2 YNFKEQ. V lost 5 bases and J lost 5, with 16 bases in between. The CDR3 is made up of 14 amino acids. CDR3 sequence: CASSMTTGLDEQYF. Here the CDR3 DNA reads TGTGCCAGCAGCATGACCACAGGGTTAGACGAGCAGTACTTC.

The CDR3 sequence is CASSYLEVNTEAFF. The CDR3 bases are TGTGCCAGCAGTTACTTAGAGGTGAACACTGAAGCTTTCTTT. The chain combines TRBV6-2 or TRBV6-3 with TRBJ1-1; no reliable D call. The CDR3 runs 14 residues. Germline V gives CDR1 MNHEY, CDR2 SVGEGT. The germline V and J ends were trimmed by 1 base and 0 bases, with 6 bases remaining between them.

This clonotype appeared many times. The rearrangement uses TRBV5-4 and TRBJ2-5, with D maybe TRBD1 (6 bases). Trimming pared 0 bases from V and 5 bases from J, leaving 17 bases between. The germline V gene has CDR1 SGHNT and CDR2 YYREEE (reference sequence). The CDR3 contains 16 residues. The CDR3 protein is CASSLEGVRGSETQYF. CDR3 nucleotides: TGTGCCAGCAGCTTGGAGGGGGTTCGTGGATCGGAGACCCAGTACTTC.

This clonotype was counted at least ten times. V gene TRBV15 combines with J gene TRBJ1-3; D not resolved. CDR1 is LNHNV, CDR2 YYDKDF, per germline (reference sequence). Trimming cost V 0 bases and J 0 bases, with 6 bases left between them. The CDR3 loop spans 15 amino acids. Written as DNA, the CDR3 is TGTGCCACCAGCAGAGATAAGGGCTCTGGAAACACCATATATTTT. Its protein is CATSRDKGSGNTIYF. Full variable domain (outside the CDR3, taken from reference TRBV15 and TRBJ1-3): DAMVIQNPRYQVTQFGKPVTLSCSQTLNHNVMYWYQQKSSQAPKLLFHYYDKDFNNEADTPDNFQSRRPNTSFCFLDIRSPGLGDTAMYLCATSRDKGSGNTIYFGEGSWLTVV.